This is a list of T cell receptor beta chains from one sample in a study of identical twins. Using its own MiXCR run on the 5' RACE reads, TCRdb lists one record per CDR3 protein. The sample lists a few hundred thousand distinct CDR3 sequences, approximately 10% seen once, with under 3.5% in the top ten. These records were also assigned to another study, of yellow fever vaccine responses in identical twins.

Sequenced: PBMCs. Receptor source: a woman aged 18-29 years in good health. Both conserved end residues are part of each CDR3. The D gene is left open where the match is weak. Size values are once, few and many counts, or a class for expanded clones, and some rows have none.

>TRBV4-3|TRBJ2-7|-|-
TGCGCCAGCAGCCAAGACGGCAGCGGTTACTACGAGCAGTACTTC
CASSQDGSGYYEQYF
>TRBV18|TRBJ2-7|-|TRBD1
TGTGCCAGCTCACCGCAACAGGGGTTCAACGAGCAGTACTTC
CASSPQQGFNEQYF
>TRBV6-5|TRBJ1-6|many|-
TGTGCCAGCAGTTACTTGCAGGCGGTCTATAATTCACCCCTCCACTTT
CASSYLQAVYNSPLHF
>TRBV7-3|TRBJ2-1|few|-
TGTGCCAGCAGCTTAAATGGACAGCTCTACAATGAGCAGTTCTTC
CASSLNGQLYNEQFF
>TRBV2|TRBJ2-1|-|-
TGTGCCAGCACCAAACAACCGACCTTGCCCTACAATGAGCAGTTCTTC
CASTKQPTLPYNEQFF
>TRBV24-1|TRBJ2-1|few|-
TGTGCCACCAGTGCCGTCTTCCCCGGGAGCCTGGGCAATGAGCAGTTCTTC
CATSAVFPGSLGNEQFF
>TRBV7-9|TRBJ1-5|many|-
TGTGCCAGCAGCTTAGCGGCGGCAAATCAGCCCCAGCATTTT
CASSLAAANQPQHF
>TRBV9|TRBJ2-2|-|TRBD1
TGTGCCAGCAGCGATCCTGACAGGGATAACACCGGGGAGCTGTTTTTT
CASSDPDRDNTGELFF
>TRBV6-2/TRBV6-3|TRBJ1-2|-|-
TGTGCCAGCACCGATAGCTATGGCTACACCTTC
CASTDSYGYTF
>TRBV20-1|TRBJ2-1|many|-
TGCAGTGCCATAAGGGCGGGGAGAACTGAGCAGTTCTTC
CSAIRAGRTEQFF
>TRBV6-1|TRBJ1-3|few|-
TGTGCCAGCAGTAAAGAAATCAGCTCTGGAAACACCATATATTTT
CASSKEISSGNTIYF
>TRBV4-3|TRBJ2-1|few|-
TGCGCCAGCAGCCATATCGGACTAAGTCCTATCAATGAGCAGTTCTTC
CASSHIGLSPINEQFF
>TRBV6-4|TRBJ2-3|many|TRBD2
TGTGCCAGCAGTGTGGCGGGGGAAGGTCCAGATACGCAGTATTTT
CASSVAGEGPDTQYF
>TRBV7-2|TRBJ2-1|few|-
TGTGCCAGCAGCGCGACACAGGGCGATGAGCAGTTCTTC
CASSATQGDEQFF
>TRBV12-3/TRBV12-4|TRBJ2-2|many|-
TGTGCCAGCAGTTTAGCGGAGTCAGCCACCGGGGAGCTGTTTTTT
CASSLAESATGELFF
>TRBV19|TRBJ2-2|few|-
TGTGCCAGTAGTATAGAAGTCCCCGGGGAGCTGTTTTTT
CASSIEVPGELFF
>TRBV7-9|TRBJ2-1|few|-
TGTGCCAGCAGCCCCTACGACAGCCTAAAGAATGAGCAGTTCTTC
CASSPYDSLKNEQFF
>TRBV27|TRBJ2-2|-|-
TGTGCCAGCAGTACCTATAACACCGGGGAGCTGTTTTTT
CASSTYNTGELFF
>TRBV6-5|TRBJ2-5|many|-
TGTGCCAGCAGTGACTCCGCAGGGTCGCAAGAGACCCAGTACTTC
CASSDSAGSQETQYF
>TRBV5-1|TRBJ2-1|many|-
TGCGCCAGCAGCTTGGACCTCAGGGCGAGCTCCTACAATGAGCAGTTCTTC
CASSLDLRASSYNEQFF
>TRBV28|TRBJ2-2|-|-
TGTGCCAGCAGTTCTTTAGGGGATACCGGGGAGCTGTTTTTT
CASSSLGDTGELFF
>TRBV6-1|TRBJ2-5|many|-
TGTGCCAGCAGCCTTTCAATGAGACAGACTGGGGAGACCCAGTACTTC
CASSLSMRQTGETQYF
>TRBV6-2/TRBV6-3|TRBJ2-3|once|-
TGTGCCAGCAGTTCCTCTGGGAGGACTAGCACAGATACGCAGTATTTT
CASSSSGRTSTDTQYF
>TRBV12-3/TRBV12-4|TRBJ2-7|-|TRBD1
TGTGCCAGCAGTTTAAAACCGGGACAGGTTTTAGAGCAGTACTTC
CASSLKPGQVLEQYF
>TRBV2|TRBJ2-3|many|-
TGTGCCAGCACGGGCCCTGCCACAGATACGCAGTATTTT
CASTGPATDTQYF
>TRBV20-1|TRBJ1-2|many|TRBD1
TGCAGTGCTGCCGGGACAGCTAACTATGGCTACACCTTC
CSAAGTANYGYTF
>TRBV28|TRBJ2-7|-|-
TGTGCCAGCAGTGCCAGGGGAATCTACGAGCAGTACTTC
CASSARGIYEQYF
>TRBV6-2/TRBV6-3|TRBJ2-1|-|TRBD2
TGTGCCAGCAGCTATTTGGGACTAGCGGCCAACAATGAGCAGTTCTTC
CASSYLGLAANNEQFF
>TRBV2|TRBJ2-3|few|-
TGTGCCAGCAGGGGACGTCTACCAACCACAGATACGCAGTATTTT
CASRGRLPTTDTQYF
>TRBV10-3|TRBJ2-6|few|TRBD1
TGTGCCATCATGGGGGCAGGGGGCCGTGGGGCCAACGTCCTGACTTTC
CAIMGAGGRGANVLTF
>TRBV20-1|TRBJ2-7|few|-
TGCAGTGCTAGTCTGGGCAAGCAGTACTTC
CSASLGKQYF
>TRBV11-2|TRBJ2-1|few|-
TGTGCCAGCAGCTTAGATCCTCAGGGACCTTTGGAATACAATGAGCAGTTCTTC
CASSLDPQGPLEYNEQFF
>TRBV4-1|TRBJ2-3|few|-
TGCGCCAGCAGCCAGCGGGACTGGGACAGTCCTAGCACAGATACGCAGTATTTT
CASSQRDWDSPSTDTQYF
>TRBV11-1|TRBJ2-3|few|-
TGTGCCAGCAGCCCTAGCCCGAAAAGCCGGCCTAGCACAGATACGCAGTATTTT
CASSPSPKSRPSTDTQYF
>TRBV30|TRBJ2-3|-|TRBD2
TGTGCCTGGACCAGGGAAGCGGGAGGGCCTCATACGCAGTATTTT
CAWTREAGGPHTQYF
>TRBV5-1|TRBJ2-1|few|-
TGCGCCAGCAGCTCCTCTGGCCAGCAGGGCAATGAGCAGTTCTTC
CASSSSGQQGNEQFF
>TRBV5-1|TRBJ2-2|many|TRBD2
TGCGCCAGCAGCTTCCCCCTAGCGGACACCGGGGAGCTGTTTTTT
CASSFPLADTGELFF
>TRBV24-1|TRBJ2-1|-|TRBD2
TGTGCCACCAGTCCGGCGGGAGGAGTACATGAGCAGTTCTTC
CATSPAGGVHEQFF
>TRBV7-9|TRBJ2-3|many|-
TGTGCCAGCAGCTTAGTTACGGGAGCAGATACGCAGTATTTT
CASSLVTGADTQYF
>TRBV7-8|TRBJ2-5|-|-
TGTGCCAGCAACCCGCACGGGACGGGGGAGACCCAGTACTTC
CASNPHGTGETQYF
>TRBV6-2/TRBV6-3|TRBJ2-1|-|-
TGTGCCAGCAGTTACGGGACCCCAGGCCGTCTTAATGAGCAGTTCTTC
CASSYGTPGRLNEQFF
>TRBV10-3|TRBJ2-7|many|TRBD1
TGTGCCATCAGTGACCCAGGGGGTACGCAATCCTACGAGCAGTACTTC
CAISDPGGTQSYEQYF
>TRBV27|TRBJ2-4|few|-
TGTGCCAGCAGTGACAGGGCCAAAAACATTCAGTACTTC
CASSDRAKNIQYF
>TRBV28|TRBJ2-7|-|TRBD2
TGTGCCAGCAGAAATAGCGGGGGGATCGACGAGCAGTACTTC
CASRNSGGIDEQYF
>TRBV11-2|TRBJ2-2|-|TRBD2
TGTGCCAGCAGCTTATTACTAGCGGGGGGGCATCTCACCGGGGAGCTGTTTTTT
CASSLLLAGGHLTGELFF
>TRBV7-9|TRBJ2-5|many|-
TGTGCCAGCAGCTTAGGTAGCTACCAAGAGACCCAGTACTTC
CASSLGSYQETQYF
>TRBV12-3/TRBV12-4|TRBJ2-5|many|-
TGTGCCAGCAGTTTTCTTGCAGGGAGAGAGACCCAGTACTTC
CASSFLAGRETQYF
>TRBV25-1|TRBJ1-5|-|TRBD1
TGTGCCAGCAGTGAATCATCAGGGGGACGCAATCAGCCCCAGCATTTT
CASSESSGGRNQPQHF
>TRBV30|TRBJ2-7|-|TRBD2
TGTGCCTGGAGTGTAGCGGGAGGCTACGAGCAGTACTTC
CAWSVAGGYEQYF
>TRBV19|TRBJ1-6|-|-
TGTGCCAGTAGTCCCGTCGGGGCAGAAAATTCACCCCTCCACTTT
CASSPVGAENSPLHF
>TRBV4-1|TRBJ1-5|few|-
TGCGCCAGCAGCCAAGTCGTGGGGGCAGTTCGACAGCCCCAGCATTTT
CASSQVVGAVRQPQHF
>TRBV5-5|TRBJ1-2|few|-
TGTGCCAGCAGCCCGCCGACAGCCCTTAGGGCTGGCTACACCTTC
CASSPPTALRAGYTF
>TRBV3-1|TRBJ1-1|few|-
TGTGCCAGCACCCAAGGTTCAGGGTTTGACACTGAAGCTTTCTTT
CASTQGSGFDTEAFF